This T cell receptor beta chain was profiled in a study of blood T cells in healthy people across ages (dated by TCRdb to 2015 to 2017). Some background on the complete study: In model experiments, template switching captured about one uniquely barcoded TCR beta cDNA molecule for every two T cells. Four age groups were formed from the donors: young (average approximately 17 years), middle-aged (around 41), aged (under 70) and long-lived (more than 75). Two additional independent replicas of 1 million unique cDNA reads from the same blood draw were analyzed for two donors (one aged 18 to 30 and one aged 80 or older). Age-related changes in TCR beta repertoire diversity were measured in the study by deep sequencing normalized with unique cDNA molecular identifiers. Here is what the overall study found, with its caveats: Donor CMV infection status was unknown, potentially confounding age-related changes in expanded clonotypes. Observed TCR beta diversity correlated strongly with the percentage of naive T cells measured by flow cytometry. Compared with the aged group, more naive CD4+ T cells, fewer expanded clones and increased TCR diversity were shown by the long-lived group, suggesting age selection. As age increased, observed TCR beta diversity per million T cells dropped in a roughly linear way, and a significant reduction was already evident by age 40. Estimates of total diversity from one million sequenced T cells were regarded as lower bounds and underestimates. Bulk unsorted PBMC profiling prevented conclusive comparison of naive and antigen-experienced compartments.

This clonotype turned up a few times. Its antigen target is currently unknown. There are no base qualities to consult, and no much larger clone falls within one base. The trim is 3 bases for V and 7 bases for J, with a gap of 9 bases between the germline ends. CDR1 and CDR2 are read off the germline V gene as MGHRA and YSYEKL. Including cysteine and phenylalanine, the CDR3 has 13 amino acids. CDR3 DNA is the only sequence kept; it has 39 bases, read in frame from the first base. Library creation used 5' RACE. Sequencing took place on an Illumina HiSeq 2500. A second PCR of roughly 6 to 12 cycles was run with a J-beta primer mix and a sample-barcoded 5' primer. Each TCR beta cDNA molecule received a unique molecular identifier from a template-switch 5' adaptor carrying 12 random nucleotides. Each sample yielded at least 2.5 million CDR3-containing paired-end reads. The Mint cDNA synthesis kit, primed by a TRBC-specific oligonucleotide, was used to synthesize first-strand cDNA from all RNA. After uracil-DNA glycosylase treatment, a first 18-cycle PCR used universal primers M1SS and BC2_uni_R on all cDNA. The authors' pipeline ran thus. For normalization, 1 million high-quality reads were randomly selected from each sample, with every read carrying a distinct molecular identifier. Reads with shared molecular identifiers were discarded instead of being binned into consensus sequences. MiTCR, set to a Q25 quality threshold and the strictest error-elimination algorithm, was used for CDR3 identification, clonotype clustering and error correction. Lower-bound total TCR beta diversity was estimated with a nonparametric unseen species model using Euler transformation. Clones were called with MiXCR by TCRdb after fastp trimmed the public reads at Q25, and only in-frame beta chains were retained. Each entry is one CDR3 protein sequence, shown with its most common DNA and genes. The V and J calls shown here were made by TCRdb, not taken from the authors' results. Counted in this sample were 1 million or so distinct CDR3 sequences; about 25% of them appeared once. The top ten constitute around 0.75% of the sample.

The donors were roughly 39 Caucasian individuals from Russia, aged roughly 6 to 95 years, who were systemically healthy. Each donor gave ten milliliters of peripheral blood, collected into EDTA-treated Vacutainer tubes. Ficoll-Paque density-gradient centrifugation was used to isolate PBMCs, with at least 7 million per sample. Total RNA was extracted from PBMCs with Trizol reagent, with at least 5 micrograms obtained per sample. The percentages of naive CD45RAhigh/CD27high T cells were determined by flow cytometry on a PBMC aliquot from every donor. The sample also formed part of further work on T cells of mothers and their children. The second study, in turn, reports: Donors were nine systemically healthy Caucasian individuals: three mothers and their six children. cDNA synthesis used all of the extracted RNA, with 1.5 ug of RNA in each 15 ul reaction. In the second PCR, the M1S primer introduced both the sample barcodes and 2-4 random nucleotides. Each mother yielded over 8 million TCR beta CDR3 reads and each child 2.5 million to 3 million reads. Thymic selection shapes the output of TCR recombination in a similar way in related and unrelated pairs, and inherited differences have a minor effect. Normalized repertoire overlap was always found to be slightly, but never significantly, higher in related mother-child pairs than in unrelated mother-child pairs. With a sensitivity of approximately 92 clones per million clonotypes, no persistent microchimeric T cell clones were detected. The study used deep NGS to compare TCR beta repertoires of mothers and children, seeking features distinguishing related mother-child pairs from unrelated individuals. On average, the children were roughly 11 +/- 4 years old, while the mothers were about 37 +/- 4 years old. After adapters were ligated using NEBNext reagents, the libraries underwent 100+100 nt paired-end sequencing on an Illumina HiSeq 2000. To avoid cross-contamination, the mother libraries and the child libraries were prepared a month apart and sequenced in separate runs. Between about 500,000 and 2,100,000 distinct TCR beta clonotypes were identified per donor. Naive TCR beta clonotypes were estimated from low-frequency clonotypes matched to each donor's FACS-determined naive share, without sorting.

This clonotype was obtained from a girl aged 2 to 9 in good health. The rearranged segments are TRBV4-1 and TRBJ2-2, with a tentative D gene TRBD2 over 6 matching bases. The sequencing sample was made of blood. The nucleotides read TGCGCCAGCAGCCACTGGGAGGTCGGGGAGCTGTTTTTT. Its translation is CASSHWEVGELFF.